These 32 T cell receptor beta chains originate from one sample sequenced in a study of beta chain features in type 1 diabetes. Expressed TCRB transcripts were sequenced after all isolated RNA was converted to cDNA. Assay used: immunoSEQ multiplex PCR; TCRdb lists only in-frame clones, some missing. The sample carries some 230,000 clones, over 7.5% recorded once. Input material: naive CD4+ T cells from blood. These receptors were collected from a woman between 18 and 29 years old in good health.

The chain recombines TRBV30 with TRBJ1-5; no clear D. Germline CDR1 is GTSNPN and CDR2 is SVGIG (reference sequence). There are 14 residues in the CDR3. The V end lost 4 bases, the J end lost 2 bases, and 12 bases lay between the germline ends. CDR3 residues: CAWNDDWGNQPQHF. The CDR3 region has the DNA TGTGCCTGGAATGACGACTGGGGCAATCAGCCCCAGCATTTT.

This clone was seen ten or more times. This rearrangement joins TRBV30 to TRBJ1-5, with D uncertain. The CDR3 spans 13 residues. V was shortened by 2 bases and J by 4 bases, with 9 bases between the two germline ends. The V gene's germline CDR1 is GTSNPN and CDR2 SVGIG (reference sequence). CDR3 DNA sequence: TGTGCCTGGAGTCCCCAGGTGAATCAGCCCCAGCATTTT. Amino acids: CAWSPQVNQPQHF. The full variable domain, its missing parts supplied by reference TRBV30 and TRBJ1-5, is SQTIHQWPATLVQPVGSPLSLECTVEGTSNPNLYWYRQAAGRGLQLLFYSVGIGQISSEVPQNLSASRPQDRQFILSSKKLLLSDSGFYLCAWSPQVNQPQHFGDGTRLSIL.

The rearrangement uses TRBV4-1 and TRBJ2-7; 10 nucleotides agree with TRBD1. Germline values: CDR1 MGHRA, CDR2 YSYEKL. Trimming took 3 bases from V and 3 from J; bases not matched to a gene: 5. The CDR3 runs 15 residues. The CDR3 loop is CASSQPGQGNYEQYF. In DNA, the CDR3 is TGCGCCAGCAGCCAGCCGGGACAGGGGAACTACGAGCAGTACTTC.

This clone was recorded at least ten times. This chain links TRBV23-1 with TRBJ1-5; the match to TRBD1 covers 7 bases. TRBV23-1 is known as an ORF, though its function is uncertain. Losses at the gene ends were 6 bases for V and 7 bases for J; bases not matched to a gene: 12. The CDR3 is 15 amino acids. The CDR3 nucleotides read TGCGCCAGCAGGCAGCAGGGGGTTAGCCGGCAGCCCCAGCATTTT. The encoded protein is CASRQQGVSRQPQHF.

CDR3 loop: CALGQGNTIYF. CDR3 DNA sequence: TGTGCCCTTGGACAGGGCAACACCATATATTTT. V and J are TRBV30 and TRBJ1-3; 8 nucleotides line up with TRBD1. The CDR3 spans 11 residues. Germline values: CDR1 GTSNPN, CDR2 SVGIG (reference sequence). Germline trimming cut 8 bases from V and 7 bases from J; bases unmatched to any gene: 4.

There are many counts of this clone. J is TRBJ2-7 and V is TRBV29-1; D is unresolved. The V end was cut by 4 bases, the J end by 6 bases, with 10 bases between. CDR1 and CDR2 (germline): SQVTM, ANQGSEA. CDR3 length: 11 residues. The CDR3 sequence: CSVANGGEQYF. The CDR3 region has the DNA TGCAGCGTTGCGAACGGTGGCGAGCAGTACTTC.

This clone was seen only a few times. CDR3 coding DNA: TGTGCCAGCCGCGGGACGGGCTTATACGAGCAGTACTTC. Its protein product is CASRGTGLYEQYF. This rearrangement joins TRBV28 to TRBJ2-7; tentative D call: TRBD2 (6 bases). Germline-derived CDR1 and CDR2 are MDHEN and SYDVKM. Trimming removed 8 bases at V and 4 bases at J, with 15 bases between. The CDR3 spans 13 residues.

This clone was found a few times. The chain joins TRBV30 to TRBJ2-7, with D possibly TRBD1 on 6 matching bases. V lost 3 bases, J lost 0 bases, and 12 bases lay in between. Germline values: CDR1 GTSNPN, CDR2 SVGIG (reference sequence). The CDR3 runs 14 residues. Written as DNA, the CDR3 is TGTGCCTGGAGCCGCGGACAGCCCTCCTACGAGCAGTACTTC. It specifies CAWSRGQPSYEQYF.

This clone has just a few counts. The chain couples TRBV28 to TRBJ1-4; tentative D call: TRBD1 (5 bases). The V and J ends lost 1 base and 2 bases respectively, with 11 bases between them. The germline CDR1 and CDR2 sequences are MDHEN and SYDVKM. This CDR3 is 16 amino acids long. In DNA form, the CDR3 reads TGTGCCAGCAGTTTATCCCCCCCAGGGACTAATGAAAAACTGTTTTTT. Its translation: CASSLSPPGTNEKLFF.

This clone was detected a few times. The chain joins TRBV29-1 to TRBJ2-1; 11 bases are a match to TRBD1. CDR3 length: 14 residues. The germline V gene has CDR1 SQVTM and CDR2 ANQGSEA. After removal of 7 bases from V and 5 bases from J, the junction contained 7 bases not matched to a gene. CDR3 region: CSALRDRGDNEQFF. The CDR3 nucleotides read TGCAGCGCTCTCCGGGACAGGGGGGACAATGAGCAGTTCTTC.

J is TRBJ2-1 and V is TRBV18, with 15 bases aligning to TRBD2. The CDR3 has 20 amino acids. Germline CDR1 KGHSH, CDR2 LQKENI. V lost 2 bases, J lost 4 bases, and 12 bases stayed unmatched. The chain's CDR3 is CASSPTNRTSGRAGYNEQFF. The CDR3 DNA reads TGTGCCAGCTCACCAACTAACCGGACTAGCGGGAGGGCGGGATACAATGAGCAGTTCTTC.

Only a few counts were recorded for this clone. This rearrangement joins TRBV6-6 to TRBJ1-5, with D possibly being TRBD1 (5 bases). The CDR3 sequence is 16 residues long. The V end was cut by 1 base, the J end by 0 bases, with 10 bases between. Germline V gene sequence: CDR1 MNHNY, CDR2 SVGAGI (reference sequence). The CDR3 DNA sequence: TGTGCCAGCAGTTACTTCGGCAGGGATAGCAATCAGCCCCAGCATTTT. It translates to CASSYFGRDSNQPQHF.

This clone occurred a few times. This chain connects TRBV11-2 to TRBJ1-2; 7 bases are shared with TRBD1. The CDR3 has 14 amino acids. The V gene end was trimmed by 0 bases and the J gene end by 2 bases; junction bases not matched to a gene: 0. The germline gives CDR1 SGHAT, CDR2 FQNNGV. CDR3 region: CASSLEQGNYGYTF. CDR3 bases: TGTGCCAGCAGCTTAGAACAGGGGAACTATGGCTACACCTTC.

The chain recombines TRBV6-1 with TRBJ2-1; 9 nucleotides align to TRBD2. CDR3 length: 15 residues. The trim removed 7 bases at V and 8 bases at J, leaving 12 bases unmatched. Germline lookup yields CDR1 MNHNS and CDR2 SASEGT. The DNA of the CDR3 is TGTGCCAGCACCAAAAGGCGGGAGGGCCGAGATGAGCAGTTCTTC. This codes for CASTKRREGRDEQFF.

CDR3 region: CAWSVLAGNTEAFF. CDR3 DNA: TGTGCCTGGAGTGTCTTGGCAGGGAACACTGAAGCTTTCTTT. The chain couples TRBV30 to TRBJ1-1; D is ambiguous. Germline V gives CDR1 GTSNPN, CDR2 SVGIG (reference sequence). The CDR3 has 14 residues. Trimming left V 0 bases short and J 1 base short, with 9 bases between.

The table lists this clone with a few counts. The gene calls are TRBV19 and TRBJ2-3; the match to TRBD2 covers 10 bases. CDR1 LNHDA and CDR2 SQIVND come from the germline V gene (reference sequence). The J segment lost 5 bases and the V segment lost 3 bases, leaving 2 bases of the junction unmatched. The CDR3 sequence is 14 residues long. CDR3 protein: CASSISSGGDTQYF. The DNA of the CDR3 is TGTGCCAGTAGTATTTCTAGCGGGGGAGATACGCAGTATTTT.

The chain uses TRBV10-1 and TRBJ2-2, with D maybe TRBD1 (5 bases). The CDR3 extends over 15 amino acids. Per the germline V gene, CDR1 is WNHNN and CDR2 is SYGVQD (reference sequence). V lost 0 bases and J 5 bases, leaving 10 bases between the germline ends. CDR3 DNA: TGCGCCAGCAGTGAGTCCGGCAGGACAACCGGGGAGCTGTTTTTT. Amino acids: CASSESGRTTGELFF.

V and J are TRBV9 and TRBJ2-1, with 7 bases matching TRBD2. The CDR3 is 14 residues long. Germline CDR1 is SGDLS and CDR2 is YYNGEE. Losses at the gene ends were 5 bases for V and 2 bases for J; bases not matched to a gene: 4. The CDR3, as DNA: TGTGCCAGCAGTGGGGGGGGAACCTACAATGAGCAGTTCTTC. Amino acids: CASSGGGTYNEQFF.

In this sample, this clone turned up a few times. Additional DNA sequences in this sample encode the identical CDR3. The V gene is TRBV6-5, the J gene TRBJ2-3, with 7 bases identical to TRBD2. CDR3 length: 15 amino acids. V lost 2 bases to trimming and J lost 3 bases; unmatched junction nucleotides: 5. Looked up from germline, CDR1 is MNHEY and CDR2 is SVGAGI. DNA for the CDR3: TGTGCCAGCAGTTACGGGGGGGGTTCTACAGATACGCAGTATTTT. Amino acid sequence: CASSYGGGSTDTQYF.

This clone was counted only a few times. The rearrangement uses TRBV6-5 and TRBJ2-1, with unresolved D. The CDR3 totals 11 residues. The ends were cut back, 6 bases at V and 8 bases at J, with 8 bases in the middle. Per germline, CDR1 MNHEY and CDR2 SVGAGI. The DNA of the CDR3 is TGTGCCAGCAGGCGTGGAGATGAGCAGTTCTTC. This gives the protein CASRRGDEQFF.

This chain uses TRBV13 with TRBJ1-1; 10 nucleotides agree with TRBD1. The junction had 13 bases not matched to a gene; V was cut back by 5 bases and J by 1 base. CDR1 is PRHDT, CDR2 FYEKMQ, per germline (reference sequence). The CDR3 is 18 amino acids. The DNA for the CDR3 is TGTGCCAGCAGCCCTACCGTGACAGGGGGCGTATGGAACACTGAAGCTTTCTTT. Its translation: CASSPTVTGGVWNTEAFF. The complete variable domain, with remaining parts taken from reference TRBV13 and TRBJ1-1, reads AAGVIQSPRHLIKEKRETATLKCYPIPRHDTVYWYQQGPGQDPQFLISFYEKMQSDKGSIPDRFSAQQFSDYHSELNMSSLELGDSALYFCASSPTVTGGVWNTEAFFGQGTRLTVV.

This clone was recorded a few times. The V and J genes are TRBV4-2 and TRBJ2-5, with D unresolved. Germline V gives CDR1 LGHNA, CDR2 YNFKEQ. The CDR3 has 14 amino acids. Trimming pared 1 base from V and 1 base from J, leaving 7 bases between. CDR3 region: CASSQAKSQETQYF. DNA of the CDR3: TGTGCCAGCAGCCAAGCGAAGAGCCAAGAGACCCAGTACTTC.

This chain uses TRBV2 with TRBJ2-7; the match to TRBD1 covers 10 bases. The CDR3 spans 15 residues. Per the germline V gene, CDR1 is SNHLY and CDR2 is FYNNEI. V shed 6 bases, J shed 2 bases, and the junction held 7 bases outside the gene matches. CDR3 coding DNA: TGTGCCAGCAGCGATGACAGGGGGCGACCCTACGAGCAGTACTTC. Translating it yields CASSDDRGRPYEQYF.

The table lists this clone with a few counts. The CDR3 DNA sequence: TGTGCCAGCAGCTTAGTTGGGGGGTCCTACGAGCAGTACTTC. The encoded protein is CASSLVGGSYEQYF. The chain carries TRBV7-9 and TRBJ2-7, with D maybe TRBD2 (6 bases). V was cut by 1 base and J by 1 base, with 8 bases left in between. Germline loops: CDR1 SEHNR, CDR2 FQNEAQ (reference sequence). CDR3 size: 14 residues.

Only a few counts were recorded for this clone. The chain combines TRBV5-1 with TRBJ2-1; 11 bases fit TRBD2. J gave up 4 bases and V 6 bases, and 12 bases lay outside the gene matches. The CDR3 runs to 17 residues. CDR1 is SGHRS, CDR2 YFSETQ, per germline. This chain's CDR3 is CASTPIGLAGGYNEQFF. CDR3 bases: TGCGCCAGCACCCCAATCGGTCTAGCGGGAGGATACAATGAGCAGTTCTTC.

The CDR3 protein is CASSRNLAGRHYEQYF. The CDR3 DNA sequence: TGTGCCAGCAGCAGAAATTTAGCGGGACGACACTACGAGCAGTACTTC. This chain uses TRBV27 with TRBJ2-7, with 8 bases that match TRBD2. J was trimmed by 3 bases and V by 6 bases; bases with no gene match: 13. CDR1 is MNHEY, CDR2 SMNVEV, per germline (reference sequence). The CDR3 is 16 amino acids.

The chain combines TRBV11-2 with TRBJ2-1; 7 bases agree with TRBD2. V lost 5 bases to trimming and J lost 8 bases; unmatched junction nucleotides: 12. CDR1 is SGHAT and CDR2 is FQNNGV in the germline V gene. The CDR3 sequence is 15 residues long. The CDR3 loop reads CASSPQKLANYEQFF. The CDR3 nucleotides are TGTGCCAGCAGCCCTCAAAAACTAGCGAACTATGAGCAGTTCTTC. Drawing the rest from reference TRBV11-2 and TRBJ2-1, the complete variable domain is EAGVAQSPRYKIIEKRQSVAFWCNPISGHATLYWYQQILGQGPKLLIQFQNNGVVDDSQLPKDRFSAERLKGVDSTLKIQPAKLEDSAVYLCASSPQKLANYEQFFGPGTRLTVL.

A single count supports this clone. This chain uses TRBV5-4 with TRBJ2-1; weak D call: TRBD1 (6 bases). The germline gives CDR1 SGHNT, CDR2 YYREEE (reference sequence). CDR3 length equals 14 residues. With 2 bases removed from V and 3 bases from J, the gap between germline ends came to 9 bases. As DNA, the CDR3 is TGTGCCAGCAGCTTCAGGGGAGTCTACAATGAGCAGTTCTTC. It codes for CASSFRGVYNEQFF.

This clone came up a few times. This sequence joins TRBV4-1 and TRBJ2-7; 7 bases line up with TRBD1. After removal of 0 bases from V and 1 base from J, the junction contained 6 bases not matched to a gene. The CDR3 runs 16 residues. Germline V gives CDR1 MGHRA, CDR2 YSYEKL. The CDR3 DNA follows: TGCGCCAGCAGCCAAGAAAGGACAGGCGGGTCCTACGAGCAGTACTTC. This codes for CASSQERTGGSYEQYF.

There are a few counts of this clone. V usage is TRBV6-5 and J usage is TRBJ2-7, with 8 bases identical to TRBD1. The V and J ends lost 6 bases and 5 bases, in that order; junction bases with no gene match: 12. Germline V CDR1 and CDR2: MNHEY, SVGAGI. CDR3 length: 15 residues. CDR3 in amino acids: CASSPRQGLGNEQYF. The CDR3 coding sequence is TGTGCCAGCAGCCCCCGACAGGGGCTAGGCAACGAGCAGTACTTC.

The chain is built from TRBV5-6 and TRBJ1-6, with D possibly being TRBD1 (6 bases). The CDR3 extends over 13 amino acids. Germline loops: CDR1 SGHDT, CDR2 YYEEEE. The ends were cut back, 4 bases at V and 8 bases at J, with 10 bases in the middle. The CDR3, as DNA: TGTGCCAGCAGCGGATGGACAGATTCACCCCTCCACTTT. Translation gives CASSGWTDSPLHF.

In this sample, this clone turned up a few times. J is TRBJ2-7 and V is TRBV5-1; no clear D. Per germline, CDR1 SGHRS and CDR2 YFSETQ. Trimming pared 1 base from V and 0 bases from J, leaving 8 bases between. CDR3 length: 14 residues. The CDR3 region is CASSLQASSYEQYF. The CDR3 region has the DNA TGCGCCAGCAGCTTGCAGGCGTCCTCCTACGAGCAGTACTTC.